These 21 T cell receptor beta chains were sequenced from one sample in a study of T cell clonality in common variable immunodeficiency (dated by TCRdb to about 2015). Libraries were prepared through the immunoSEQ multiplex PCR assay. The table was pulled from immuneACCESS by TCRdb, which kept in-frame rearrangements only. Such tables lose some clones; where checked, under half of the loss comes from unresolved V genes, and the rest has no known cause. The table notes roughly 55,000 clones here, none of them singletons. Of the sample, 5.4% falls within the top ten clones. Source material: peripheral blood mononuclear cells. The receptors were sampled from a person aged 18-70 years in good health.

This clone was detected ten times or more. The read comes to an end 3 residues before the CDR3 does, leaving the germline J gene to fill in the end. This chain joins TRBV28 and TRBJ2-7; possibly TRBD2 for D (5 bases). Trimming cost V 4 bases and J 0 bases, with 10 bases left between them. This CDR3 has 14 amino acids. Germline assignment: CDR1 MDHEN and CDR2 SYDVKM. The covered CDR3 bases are TGTGCCAGCAGTTGGACTGAAAGCTCCTACGAG. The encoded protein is CASSWTESSYE. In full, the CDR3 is CASSWTESSYEQYF. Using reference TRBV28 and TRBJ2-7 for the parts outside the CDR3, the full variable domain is DVKVTQSSRYLVKRTGEKVFLECVQDMDHENMFWYRQDPGLGLRLIYFSYDVKMKEKGDIPEGYSVSREKKERFSLILESASTNQTSMYLCASSWTESSYEQYFGPGTRLTVT.

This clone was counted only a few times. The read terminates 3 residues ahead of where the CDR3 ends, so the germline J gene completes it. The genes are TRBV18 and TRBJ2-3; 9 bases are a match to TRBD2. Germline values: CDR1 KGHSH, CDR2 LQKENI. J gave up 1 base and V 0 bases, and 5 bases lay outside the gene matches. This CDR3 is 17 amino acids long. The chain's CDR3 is CASSPPGLAYRTDTQYF. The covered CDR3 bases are TGTGCCAGCTCACCACCGGGACTAGCTTACCGCACAGATACG.

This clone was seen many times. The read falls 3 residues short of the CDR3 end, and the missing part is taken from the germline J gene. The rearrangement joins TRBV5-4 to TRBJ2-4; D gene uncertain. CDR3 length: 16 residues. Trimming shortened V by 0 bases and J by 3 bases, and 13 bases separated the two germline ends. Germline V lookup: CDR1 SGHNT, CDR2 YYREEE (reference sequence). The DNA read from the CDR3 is TGTGCCAGCAGCTTGGGTTTAAAAATAGTCAAAAACATT. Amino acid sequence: CASSLGLKIVKNI. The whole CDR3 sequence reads CASSLGLKIVKNIQYF.

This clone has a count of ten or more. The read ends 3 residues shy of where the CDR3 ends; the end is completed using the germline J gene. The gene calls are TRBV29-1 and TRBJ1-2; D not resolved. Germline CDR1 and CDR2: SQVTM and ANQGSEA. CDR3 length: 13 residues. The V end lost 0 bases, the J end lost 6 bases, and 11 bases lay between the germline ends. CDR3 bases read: TGCAGCGTTGAAGAATTGGTCGGGGATGGC. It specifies CSVEELVGDG. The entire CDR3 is CSVEELVGDGYTF.

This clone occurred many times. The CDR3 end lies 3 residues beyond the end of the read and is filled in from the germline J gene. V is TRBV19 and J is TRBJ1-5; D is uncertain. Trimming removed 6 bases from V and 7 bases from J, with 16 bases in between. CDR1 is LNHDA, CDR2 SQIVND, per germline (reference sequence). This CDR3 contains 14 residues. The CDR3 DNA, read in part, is TGTGCCAGTAGCCCCTTTGTGGCCGGGCAGCCC. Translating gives CASSPFVAGQP. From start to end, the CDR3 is CASSPFVAGQPQHF.

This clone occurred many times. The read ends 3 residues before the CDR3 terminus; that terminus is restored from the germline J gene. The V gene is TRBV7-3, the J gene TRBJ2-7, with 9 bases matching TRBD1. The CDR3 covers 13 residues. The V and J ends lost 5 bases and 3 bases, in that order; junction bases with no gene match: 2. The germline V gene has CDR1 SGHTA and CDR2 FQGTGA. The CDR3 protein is CASSTGQGYEQYF. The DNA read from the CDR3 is TGTGCCAGCAGCACGGGACAGGGCTACGAG.

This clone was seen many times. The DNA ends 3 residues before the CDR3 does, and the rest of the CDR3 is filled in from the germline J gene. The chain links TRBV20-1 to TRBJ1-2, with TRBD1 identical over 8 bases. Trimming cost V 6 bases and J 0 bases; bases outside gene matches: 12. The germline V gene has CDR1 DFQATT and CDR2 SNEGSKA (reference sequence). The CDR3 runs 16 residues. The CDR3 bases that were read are TGCAGTGCGAGCAGACAGGGGTCGGGGGCTAACTATGGC. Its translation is CSASRQGSGANYG. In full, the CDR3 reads CSASRQGSGANYGYTF.

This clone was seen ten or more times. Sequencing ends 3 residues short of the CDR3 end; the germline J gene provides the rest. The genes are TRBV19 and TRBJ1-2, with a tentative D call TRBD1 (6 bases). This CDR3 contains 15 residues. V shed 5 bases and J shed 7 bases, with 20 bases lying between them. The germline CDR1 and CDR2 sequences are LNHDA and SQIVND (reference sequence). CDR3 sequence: CASSPAGTRVGGYTF. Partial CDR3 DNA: TGTGCCAGTAGTCCTGCCGGGACACGGGTAGGTGGC.

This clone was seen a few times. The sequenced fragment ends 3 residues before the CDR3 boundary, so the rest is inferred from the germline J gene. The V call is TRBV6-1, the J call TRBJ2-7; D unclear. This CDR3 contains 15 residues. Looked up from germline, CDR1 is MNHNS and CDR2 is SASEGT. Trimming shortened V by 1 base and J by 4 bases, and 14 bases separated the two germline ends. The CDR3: CASSEGSVQQYEQYF. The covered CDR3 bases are TGTGCCAGCAGTGAAGGGTCGGTACAGCAATACGAG.

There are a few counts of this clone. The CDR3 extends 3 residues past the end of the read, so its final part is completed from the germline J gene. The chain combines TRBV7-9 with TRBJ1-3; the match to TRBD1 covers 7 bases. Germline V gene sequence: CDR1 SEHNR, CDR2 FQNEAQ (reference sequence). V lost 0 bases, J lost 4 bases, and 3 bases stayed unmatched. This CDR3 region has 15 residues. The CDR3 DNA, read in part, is TGTGCCAGCAGCTTAGCAGACAGGGACGGAAACACC. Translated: CASSLADRDGNT. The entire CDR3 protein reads CASSLADRDGNTIYF.

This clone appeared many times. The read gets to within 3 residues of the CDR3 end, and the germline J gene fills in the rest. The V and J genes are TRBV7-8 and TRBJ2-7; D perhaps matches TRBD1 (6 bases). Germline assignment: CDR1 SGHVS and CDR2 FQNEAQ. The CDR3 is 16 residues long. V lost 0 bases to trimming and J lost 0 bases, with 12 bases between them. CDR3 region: CASSLAGRQASYEQYF. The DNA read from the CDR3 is TGTGCCAGCAGCTTAGCGGGGAGACAGGCCTCCTACGAG.

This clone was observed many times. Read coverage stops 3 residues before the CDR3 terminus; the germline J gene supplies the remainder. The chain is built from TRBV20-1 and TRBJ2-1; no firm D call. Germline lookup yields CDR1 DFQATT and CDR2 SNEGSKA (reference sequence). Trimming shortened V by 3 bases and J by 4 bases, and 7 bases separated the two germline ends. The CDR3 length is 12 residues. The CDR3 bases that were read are TGCAGTGCTAGGGCCCGATACAATGAG. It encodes CSARARYNE. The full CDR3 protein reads CSARARYNEQFF.

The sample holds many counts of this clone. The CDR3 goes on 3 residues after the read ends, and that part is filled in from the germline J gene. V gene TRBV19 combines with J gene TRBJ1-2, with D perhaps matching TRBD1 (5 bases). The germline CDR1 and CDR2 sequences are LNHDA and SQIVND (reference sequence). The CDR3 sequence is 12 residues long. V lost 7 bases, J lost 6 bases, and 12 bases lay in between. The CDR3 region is CASTWGADGYTF. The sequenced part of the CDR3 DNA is TGTGCCAGTACCTGGGGCGCGGATGGC.

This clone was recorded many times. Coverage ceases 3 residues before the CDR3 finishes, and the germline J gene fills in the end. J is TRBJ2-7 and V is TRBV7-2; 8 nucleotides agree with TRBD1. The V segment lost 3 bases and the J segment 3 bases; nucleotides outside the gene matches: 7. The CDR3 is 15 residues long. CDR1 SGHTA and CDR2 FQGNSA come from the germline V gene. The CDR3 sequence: CASSFSGQGFYEQYF. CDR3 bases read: TGTGCCAGCAGCTTCTCTGGACAGGGTTTCTACGAG.

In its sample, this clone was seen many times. The CDR3 protein is CASSQDRSSYEQYF. CDR3 bases read: TGTGCCAGCAGCCAAGACAGGAGCTCCTACGAG. The J gene is TRBJ2-7, the V gene TRBV5-5; the D gene is possibly TRBD1 (6 bases). Sequencing ends 3 residues short of the CDR3 end; the germline J gene provides the rest. CDR1 and CDR2 (germline): SGHKS, YYEKEE (reference sequence). This CDR3 has 14 residues. The ends were cut back, 4 bases at V and 0 bases at J, with 11 bases in the middle.

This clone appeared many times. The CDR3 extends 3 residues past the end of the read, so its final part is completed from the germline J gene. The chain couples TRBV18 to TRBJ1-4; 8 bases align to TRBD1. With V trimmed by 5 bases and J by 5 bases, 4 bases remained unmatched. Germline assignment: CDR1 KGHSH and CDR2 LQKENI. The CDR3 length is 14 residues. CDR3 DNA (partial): TGTGCCAGCTCAGCCACAGGGGGGAATGAAAAA. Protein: CASSATGGNEK. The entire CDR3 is CASSATGGNEKLFF.

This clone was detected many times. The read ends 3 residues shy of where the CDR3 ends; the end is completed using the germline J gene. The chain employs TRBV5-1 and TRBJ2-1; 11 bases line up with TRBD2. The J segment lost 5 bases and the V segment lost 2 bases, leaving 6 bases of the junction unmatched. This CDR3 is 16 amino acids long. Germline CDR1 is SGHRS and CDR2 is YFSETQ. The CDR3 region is CASSLLLAGANNEQFF. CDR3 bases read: TGCGCCAGCAGCTTATTACTAGCGGGAGCTAACAATGAG.

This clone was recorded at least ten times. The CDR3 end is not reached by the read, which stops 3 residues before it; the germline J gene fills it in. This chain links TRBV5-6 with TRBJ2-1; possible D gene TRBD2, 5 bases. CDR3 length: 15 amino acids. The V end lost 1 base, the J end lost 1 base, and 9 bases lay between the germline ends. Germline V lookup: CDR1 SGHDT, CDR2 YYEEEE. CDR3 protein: CASSLSSWSYNEQFF. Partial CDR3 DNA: TGTGCCAGCAGCTTGTCTAGCTGGTCCTACAATGAG.

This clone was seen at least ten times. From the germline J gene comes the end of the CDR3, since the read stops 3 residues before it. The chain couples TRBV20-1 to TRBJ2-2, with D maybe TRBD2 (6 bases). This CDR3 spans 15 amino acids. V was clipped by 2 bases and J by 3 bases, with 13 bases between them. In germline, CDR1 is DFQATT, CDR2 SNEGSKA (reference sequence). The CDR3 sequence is CSARLGGRDTGELFF. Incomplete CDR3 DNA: TGCAGTGCTAGATTGGGGGGACGGGACACCGGGGAG.

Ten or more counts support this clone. The sequenced CDR3 bases are TGTGCCAGCAGTCCGGGACAGGGACCTAATCAGCCC. Amino acids: CASSPGQGPNQP. The entire CDR3 reads CASSPGQGPNQPQHF. V gene TRBV12-3 or TRBV12-4 combines with J gene TRBJ1-5, with 9 bases fitting TRBD1. The read terminates 3 residues ahead of where the CDR3 ends, so the germline J gene completes it. The CDR3 covers 15 residues. Trimming took 5 bases from V and 4 from J; bases not matched to a gene: 6.

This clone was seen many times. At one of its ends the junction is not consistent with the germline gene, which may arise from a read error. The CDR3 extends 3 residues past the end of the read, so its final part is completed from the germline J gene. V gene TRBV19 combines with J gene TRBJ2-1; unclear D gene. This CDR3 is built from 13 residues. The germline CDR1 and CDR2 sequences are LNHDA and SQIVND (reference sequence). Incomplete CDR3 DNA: TGTGCCAGTAGTCTAGACGGCTACAATGAG. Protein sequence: CASSLDGYNE. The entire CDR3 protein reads CASSLDGYNEQFF.